This T cell receptor (beta chain) was captured by sequencing in a study of blood T cell repertoires in COVID-19. Looking at the study overall: Samples taken during acute and convalescent COVID-19 were collected in the United States, Italy and Spain. T cells, B-cell-depleted T cells, or PBMCs supplied cDNA or gDNA.

Per the germline V gene, CDR1 is SGHAT and CDR2 is FQNNGV. The CDR3 contains 12 residues. Trimming shortened V by 2 bases and J by 14 bases, and 14 bases separated the two germline ends. Source study methods: Amplification of reference gene primers was used by the study to estimate nucleated cell counts. Method: immunoSEQ multiplex PCR; TCRdb's copy keeps in-frame clones and lacks some. For V, J and clone size, that table is used; D and trimming come from the DNA. The sample comprises roughly 160,000 clones, 84% of which are singletons, and roughly 13% rests with the top ten. The clonotype originates from a man between 18 and 35 years old with active or convalescent COVID-19. The gene calls are TRBV11-2 and TRBJ2-3, with D possibly being TRBD1 (6 bases). The sequencing input was peripheral blood. The CDR3 coding sequence is TGTGCCAGCAGCTTATCAAACAGGGATATGTATTTT. It yields the protein CASSLSNRDMYF.